The 26 T cell receptor beta chains reported below all come from one sample, sequenced in a study of cytotoxic CD8 clonotypes in ibrutinib-treated CLL. The table came from immunoSEQ multiplex PCR; TCRdb's copy has only in-frame clones and leaves some out. This sample has about 250,000 clones, with around three quarters found just once. Source: PBMCs, taken after 24 months of ibrutinib treatment. These receptors all stem from a human donor with chronic lymphocytic leukemia.

This chain uses TRBV18 with TRBJ2-1; TRBD2 matches 9 bases. With 2 bases clipped from V and 14 bases from J, the junction kept 19 bases outside the gene matches. CDR3 size: 17 residues. CDR1 and CDR2 (germline): KGHSH, LQKENI. The CDR3 sequence: CASSPSLAGGDHNGKFF. In DNA form, the CDR3 reads TGTGCCAGCTCACCAAGCCTGGCGGGAGGGGACCACAATGGAAAGTTCTTC.

This clone has just a few counts. The chain employs TRBV4-2 and TRBJ2-7; weak D call: TRBD1 (6 bases). The CDR3 has 13 amino acids. CDR1 is LGHNA and CDR2 is YNFKEQ in the germline V gene. Trimming stripped 3 bases from V and 6 bases from J, with 12 bases between. CDR3 protein: CASSQIPTGEQYF. The CDR3 coding sequence is TGTGCCAGCAGCCAGATACCGACAGGCGAGCAGTACTTC.

The chain couples TRBV30 to TRBJ1-2; a possible D gene is TRBD1 (6 bases). This CDR3 contains 13 residues. V gave up 5 bases and J gave up 6 bases, with 16 bases separating them. CDR1 GTSNPN and CDR2 SVGIG come from the germline V gene (reference sequence). CDR3 region: CAWARQDYDGYTF. CDR3 bases: TGTGCCTGGGCGAGACAGGACTATGATGGCTACACCTTC.

CDR3 DNA: TGTGCCAGCAGCTTAGCGGAGAGCTCCTACAATGAGCAGTTCTTC. Protein sequence: CASSLAESSYNEQFF. The rearrangement uses TRBV7-8 and TRBJ2-1; D not resolved. The ends were cut back, 0 bases at V and 0 bases at J, with 6 bases in the middle. CDR1 and CDR2 from the germline V gene are SGHVS and FQNEAQ. The length of the CDR3 is 15 residues.

The chain recombines TRBV7-2 with TRBJ2-7; 7 bases map to TRBD2. V shed 2 bases and J 5 bases; nucleotides not matched to a gene: 9. The CDR3 is made up of 15 amino acids. Germline V gene lookup returns CDR1 SGHTA and CDR2 FQGNSA. CDR3 sequence (DNA): TGTGCCAGCAGCTTATCTTCGGGAGGAGGCAACGAGCAGTACTTC. It is translated as CASSLSSGGGNEQYF.

V and J are TRBV30 and TRBJ2-4; TRBD2 is a possible D gene (7 bases). Germline CDR1 reads GTSNPN; CDR2 reads SVGIG (reference sequence). The CDR3 length is 13 residues. CDR3 loop: CALAEGGADIQYF. CDR3 coding DNA: TGTGCACTGGCGGAGGGGGGGGCGGACATTCAGTACTTC. The full variable domain, completed using reference TRBV30 and TRBJ2-4, is SQTIHQWPATLVQPVGSPLSLECTVEGTSNPNLYWYRQAAGRGLQLLFYSVGIGQISSEVPQNLSASRPQDRQFILSSKKLLLSDSGFYLCALAEGGADIQYFGAGTRLSVL.

This chain joins TRBV9 and TRBJ2-3, with 10 nucleotides matching TRBD2. J was trimmed by 4 bases and V by 6 bases; bases with no gene match: 5. This CDR3 spans 14 amino acids. Germline-derived CDR1 and CDR2 are SGDLS and YYNGEE. The CDR3 here is CASNPSGSADTQYF. DNA of the CDR3: TGTGCCAGCAACCCTAGCGGGAGCGCAGATACGCAGTATTTT.

This sequence joins TRBV2 and TRBJ2-7; 7 bases match TRBD1. The CDR3 is made up of 14 amino acids. Germline-derived CDR1 and CDR2 are SNHLY and FYNNEI. V dropped 4 bases and J dropped 5; count of bases not matched to a gene: 8. The CDR3: CASSVKGALDEQYF. The CDR3 nucleotides read TGTGCCAGCAGTGTGAAGGGGGCGCTGGACGAGCAGTACTTC.

CDR3 sequence: CASSHWNTEAFF. CDR3 DNA sequence: TGCGCCAGCAGCCACTGGAACACTGAAGCTTTCTTT. The chain employs TRBV4-3 and TRBJ1-1; D remains unclear. The CDR3 has 12 residues. The germline V gene encodes CDR1 LGHNA and CDR2 YSLEER. V was cut by 3 bases and J by 1 base, with 3 bases left in between.

The chain is built from TRBV10-1 and TRBJ2-1, with D perhaps given as TRBD1 or TRBD2 (5 bases each). CDR1 WNHNN and CDR2 SYGVQD come from the germline V gene (reference sequence). Trimming stripped 0 bases from V and 8 bases from J, with 8 bases between. CDR3 length: 13 amino acids. CDR3 sequence: CASSESGDDEQFF. CDR3 sequence (DNA): TGCGCCAGCAGTGAGTCTGGGGACGATGAGCAGTTCTTC.

Regarding this clone: Relative to the germline gene, one junction end is altered; a read error may explain this. This sequence joins TRBV30 and TRBJ2-1; no firm D call. The CDR3 spans 13 residues. Germline V gene sequence: CDR1 GTSNPN, CDR2 SVGIG (reference sequence). CDR3 sequence (DNA): TGTGCCTGGAGTGTAGACTCCGACAATGAGCAGTTCTTC. It specifies CAWSVDSDNEQFF.

The V and J genes are TRBV13 and TRBJ2-7; 7 bases match TRBD1. Trimming cost V 2 bases and J 0 bases; bases outside gene matches: 4. The CDR3 has 15 residues. The germline V gene has CDR1 PRHDT and CDR2 FYEKMQ (reference sequence). The CDR3 loop is CASSLIWDSSYEQYF. CDR3 bases: TGTGCCAGCAGCTTAATATGGGACAGCTCCTACGAGCAGTACTTC.

This clone was seen a handful of times. V gene TRBV28 combines with J gene TRBJ2-3, with 7 bases matching TRBD2. Germline CDR1 MDHEN, CDR2 SYDVKM. Trimming took 8 bases from V and 4 from J; bases not matched to a gene: 9. The CDR3 consists of 14 residues. CDR3 region: CASGEGGWADTQYF. In DNA, the CDR3 is TGTGCCAGCGGGGAGGGTGGATGGGCAGATACGCAGTATTTT.

The V call is TRBV5-1, the J call TRBJ2-7; weak D call: TRBD2 (6 bases). The CDR3 covers 13 residues. V was trimmed by 0 bases and J by 4 bases, leaving 8 bases between them. The germline CDR1 and CDR2 sequences are SGHRS and YFSETQ. The CDR3 nucleotides read TGCGCCAGCAGCTTGGTTAGCGGATACGAGCAGTACTTC. It specifies CASSLVSGYEQYF.

This rearrangement joins TRBV7-9 to TRBJ2-3, with 9 positions matching TRBD2. With V trimmed by 1 base and J by 2 bases, 7 bases remained unmatched. Germline loops: CDR1 SEHNR, CDR2 FQNEAQ (reference sequence). CDR3 length equals 17 residues. The CDR3 sequence: CASSLESGLALTDTQYF. Written as DNA, the CDR3 is TGTGCCAGCAGCTTAGAGTCCGGACTAGCGCTCACAGATACGCAGTATTTT.

This chain links TRBV4-1 with TRBJ1-5; D ambiguous. The CDR3 is 16 residues long. Germline V gives CDR1 MGHRA, CDR2 YSYEKL. Trimming stripped 0 bases from V and 3 bases from J, with 12 bases between. CDR3 coding DNA: TGCGCCAGCAGCCAAGATAATACCGGAAACAATCAGCCCCAGCATTTT. Protein: CASSQDNTGNNQPQHF.

This clone showed up just once. The gene calls are TRBV4-1 and TRBJ2-7; tentatively, D is TRBD1 (6 bases). The germline V gene has CDR1 MGHRA and CDR2 YSYEKL. V lost 4 bases and J 2 bases, leaving 18 bases between the germline ends. The length of the CDR3 is 16 residues. The CDR3 DNA is TGCGCCAGCAGCCCCTTGCAGGGGCGTCTACCCTACGAGCAGTACTTC. It translates to CASSPLQGRLPYEQYF.

The rearrangement uses TRBV7-2 and TRBJ1-1, with 8 positions matching TRBD1. From germline, CDR1 is SGHTA and CDR2 FQGNSA. Unmatched junction bases numbered 4, after V lost 3 bases and J lost 4 bases. The CDR3 has 14 amino acids. DNA for the CDR3: TGTGCCAGCAGCTTGGCCGGACAGGGCACTGAAGCTTTCTTT. Translated: CASSLAGQGTEAFF.

This clone was counted only a few times. The chain employs TRBV9 and TRBJ2-1; 11 bases align to TRBD2. In germline, CDR1 is SGDLS, CDR2 YYNGEE. The CDR3 totals 16 residues. With V trimmed by 4 bases and J by 6 bases, 9 bases remained unmatched. CDR3 sequence reads: CASSTLLAGGGNEQFF. The CDR3 coding sequence is TGTGCCAGCAGCACCCTCCTAGCGGGAGGTGGCAATGAGCAGTTCTTC.

The chain couples TRBV6-5 to TRBJ2-1, with TRBD2 identical over 8 bases. The germline V gene has CDR1 MNHEY and CDR2 SVGAGI. The CDR3 totals 14 residues. J was trimmed by 2 bases and V by 6 bases; bases with no gene match: 3. In nucleotides, the CDR3 is TGTGCCAGCAGATTACTAGCGGCCTACAATGAGCAGTTCTTC. Translating gives CASRLLAAYNEQFF.

This clone was recorded once. The rearrangement links TRBV9 to TRBJ2-2; 8 nucleotides match TRBD1. The V gene's germline CDR1 is SGDLS and CDR2 YYNGEE. The CDR3 contains 15 residues. J was trimmed by 6 bases and V by 0 bases; bases with no gene match: 4. The CDR3 DNA follows: TGTGCCAGCAGCGTAGTACCCAGGGGGCCCGGGGAGCTGTTTTTT. It yields the protein CASSVVPRGPGELFF.

This chain links TRBV5-4 with TRBJ1-4, with D tentatively TRBD1 (6 bases). Germline CDR1 is SGHNT and CDR2 is YYREEE (reference sequence). With 0 bases removed from V and 4 bases from J, the gap between germline ends came to 10 bases. This CDR3 is built from 15 residues. CDR3 nucleotide sequence: TGTGCCAGCAGCTTGGGTGGGGGCATTAATGAAAAACTGTTTTTT. This gives the protein CASSLGGGINEKLFF.

The sample holds a few counts of this clone. This rearrangement joins TRBV28 to TRBJ2-7; 8 positions agree with TRBD1. The trim removed 4 bases at V and 0 bases at J, leaving 8 bases unmatched. CDR3 size: 16 residues. CDR1 is MDHEN and CDR2 is SYDVKM in the germline V gene. CDR3 nucleotide sequence: TGTGCCAGCAGTTCTCCCGGGACAGGATACTCCTACGAGCAGTACTTC. It specifies CASSSPGTGYSYEQYF.

This clone came up once. The CDR3 here is CASSPLSGHQSYGYTF. CDR3 nucleotide sequence: TGTGCCAGCTCACCACTGTCGGGACACCAAAGCTATGGCTACACCTTC. The chain joins TRBV18 to TRBJ1-2, with D maybe TRBD1 (6 bases). The germline V and J ends were trimmed by 1 base and 4 bases, with 16 bases remaining between them. This CDR3 is built from 16 residues. The germline gives CDR1 KGHSH, CDR2 LQKENI.

This clone is a singleton in its sample. The genes are TRBV27 and TRBJ1-1; no definite D call. V lost 2 bases, J lost 0 bases, and 13 bases lay in between. The CDR3 runs 16 residues. CDR1 and CDR2 from the germline V gene are MNHEY and SMNVEV (reference sequence). The CDR3 protein is CASSLQIGSMNTEAFF. CDR3 coding DNA: TGTGCCAGCAGTTTACAGATAGGCAGCATGAACACTGAAGCTTTCTTT.

This clone turned up a few times. V usage is TRBV28 and J usage is TRBJ1-1; D is perhaps TRBD1 (5 bases). V lost 6 bases to trimming and J lost 1 base, with 15 bases between them. Germline lookup yields CDR1 MDHEN and CDR2 SYDVKM. The CDR3 consists of 15 residues. The CDR3 DNA reads TGTGCCAGCAGCCGAGGGGTTGGGCAGAACACTGAAGCTTTCTTT. This encodes CASSRGVGQNTEAFF.